These T cell receptor beta chains were read from a single sample in a study of blood T cell repertoires in COVID-19. The method was immunoSEQ multiplex PCR; TCRdb's version includes in-frame clones alone and lacks a portion of them. The sample records just under 45,000 clones, 87% being singletons. What was sequenced was peripheral blood. These TCRs come from an elderly woman in a cohort sampled during active or convalescent COVID-19. Both conserved end residues are part of each CDR3. The D gene is left open where the match is weak. A row's size may be missing; if present it is once, few, many or a size class.

cdr3_length | j_call | d_call | v_call | clone_size | cdr3_nt | cdr3_aa
12 | TRBJ2-3 | TRBD2 | TRBV12-3/TRBV12-4 | NA | TGTGCCAGCAGTCGACTAGCCGATACGCAGTATTTT | CASSRLADTQYF
16 | TRBJ2-1 | TRBD2 | TRBV10-3 | few | TGTGCCATCAGTGAGTCGACTAGCGGAACTAACAATGAGCAGTTCTTC | CAISESTSGTNNEQFF
15 | TRBJ2-3 | NA | TRBV6-5 | NA | TGTGCCAGCAGCTACGCTATACAGTCCACAGATACGCAGTATTTT | CASSYAIQSTDTQYF
15 | TRBJ2-5 | NA | TRBV29-1 | few | TGCAGCGTTACTACACTACAGGGCCCAGGGGAGACCCAGTACTTC | CSVTTLQGPGETQYF
16 | TRBJ1-4 | TRBD1 | TRBV18 | NA | TGTGCCAGCTCACAGGACAGGAACCCCCCTAATGAAAAACTGTTTTTT | CASSQDRNPPNEKLFF
15 | TRBJ1-5 | NA | TRBV5-1 | NA | TGCGCCAGCAGCTTGGAGGGGTCGAACAATCAGCCCCAGCATTTT | CASSLEGSNNQPQHF
12 | TRBJ2-1 | NA | TRBV7-9 | NA | TGTGCCAGCACCATAACGGGGGAAAAGCAGTTCTTC | CASTITGEKQFF
17 | TRBJ2-7 | TRBD1 | TRBV3-1/TRBV3-2 | NA | TGTGCCAGCAGCCACCAAAGCGTGGGACAGCCCTACGAAGAGCAGTACTTC | CASSHQSVGQPYEEQYF
16 | TRBJ1-1 | NA | TRBV7-2 | NA | TGTGCCAGCAGCCATTCCTACTGGGGCGGGGACACTGAAGCTTTCTTT | CASSHSYWGGDTEAFF
13 | TRBJ1-2 | TRBD1 | TRBV6-2/TRBV6-3 | NA | TGTGCCAGCAGTGAGACAGGGAACTATGGCTACACCTTC | CASSETGNYGYTF
17 | TRBJ2-1 | TRBD1 | TRBV18 | NA | TGTGCCAGCTCACCTCCCAATCACAACAGGGGTGGGAATGAGCAGTTCTTC | CASSPPNHNRGGNEQFF
15 | TRBJ1-2 | NA | TRBV11-3 | NA | TGTGCCAGCAGCTCCGATAACCGGGGGGGCTATGGCTACACCTTC | CASSSDNRGGYGYTF
17 | TRBJ2-5 | TRBD2 | TRBV7-6 | NA | TGTGCCAGCAGCTTAATAGGTCTAGCGGGGGATAAAAAGACCCAGTACTTC | CASSLIGLAGDKKTQYF
16 | TRBJ2-2 | TRBD1 | TRBV15 | NA | TGTGCCACCAGCAGATCCGGGACAGGTCTCACCGGGGAGCTGTTTTTT | CATSRSGTGLTGELFF
13 | TRBJ1-2 | NA | TRBV29-1 | NA | TGCAGCGGGGTTGGAGTACCCCCATATGGCTACACCTTC | CSGVGVPPYGYTF
15 | TRBJ2-7 | TRBD1 | TRBV5-1 | NA | TGCGCCAGCAGCGGGGGCGGGACAGGGGCCTACGAGCAGTACTTC | CASSGGGTGAYEQYF
12 | TRBJ2-2 | NA | TRBV2 | NA | TGTGCCAGCAGTGATAGGGGCGGGGAGCTGTTTTTT | CASSDRGGELFF
13 | TRBJ2-7 | NA | TRBV11-3 | NA | TGTGCCAGCAGCTCACGGGGATCCTACGAGCAGTACTTC | CASSSRGSYEQYF
14 | TRBJ1-2 | TRBD1 | TRBV2 | NA | TGTGCCAGCAGTGCGACAGGGGACGTAGCTGGCTACACCTTC | CASSATGDVAGYTF
15 | TRBJ2-1 | NA | TRBV5-1 | NA | TGCGCCAGCAGCTTGGACGGGGGAGTCTACAATGAGCAGTTCTTC | CASSLDGGVYNEQFF
14 | TRBJ2-2 | TRBD2 | TRBV24-1 | NA | TGTGCCACCAGTGACCCCGGGAGGGCCGGGGAGCTGTTTTTT | CATSDPGRAGELFF
11 | TRBJ2-1 | NA | TRBV12-3/TRBV12-4 | NA | TGTGCCAGCAGTCGTACGACTTCCCAGTTCTTC | CASSRTTSQFF
16 | TRBJ1-3 | TRBD1 | TRBV28 | NA | TGTGCCAGCAAAGGAACAGGGGGTAATTCTGGAAACACCATATATTTT | CASKGTGGNSGNTIYF
16 | TRBJ1-2 | NA | TRBV18 | NA | TGTGCCAGCTCACCACGAGGGGGAGATAGATCCGGTGGCTACACCTTC | CASSPRGGDRSGGYTF
15 | TRBJ1-1 | TRBD1 | TRBV4-2 | NA | TGTGCCAGCAGCCAACACCTCGGACAGGTGGGTGAAGCTTTCTTT | CASSQHLGQVGEAFF
15 | TRBJ2-3 | TRBD2 | TRBV6-1 | NA | TGTGCCAGCAGTGAACTCTGGGGAGGGAGGGATACGCAGTATTTT | CASSELWGGRDTQYF
15 | TRBJ2-1 | NA | TRBV11-3 | once | TGTGCCAGCAGCCCGGTGAGCGGCCACTACAATGAGCAGTTCTTC | CASSPVSGHYNEQFF
15 | TRBJ1-3 | NA | TRBV7-8 | NA | TGTGCCAGCAGCCCACGGGGGAACTCTGGAAACACCATATATTTT | CASSPRGNSGNTIYF
19 | TRBJ2-2 | TRBD2 | TRBV19 | NA | TGTGCCAGTAGTTCTCGGATAGCGGGAGGGGGTACGAACACCGGGGAGCTGTTTTTT | CASSSRIAGGGTNTGELFF
15 | TRBJ2-7 | TRBD1 | TRBV11-2 | NA | TGTGCCAGCGCCAACCGATACCAGGGGGCTTGGGAGCAGTACTTC | CASANRYQGAWEQYF
15 | TRBJ2-1 | TRBD2 | TRBV7-2 | NA | TGTGCCAGCAGCTTAAGCGGGAGTGGTTACAATGAGCAGTTCTTC | CASSLSGSGYNEQFF
16 | TRBJ1-1 | NA | TRBV6-2/TRBV6-3 | NA | TGTGCCAGCAGTTACTCGTTCTCAACTAAGAACACTGAAGCTTTCTTT | CASSYSFSTKNTEAFF
16 | TRBJ2-7 | NA | TRBV13 | NA | TGTGCCAGCAGCTACAACATAGTGAGGGGGGGCGACGAGCAGTACTTC | CASSYNIVRGGDEQYF
15 | TRBJ2-7 | TRBD1 | TRBV19 | NA | TGTGCCAGTAGTACCTGGGCAGGGGGCCCGTACGAGCAGTACTTC | CASSTWAGGPYEQYF
17 | TRBJ2-5 | TRBD2 | TRBV3-1/TRBV3-2 | NA | TGTGCCAGCAGCCCCCGCGGACTAGCGGGGCCCCAAGAGACCCAGTACTTC | CASSPRGLAGPQETQYF
15 | TRBJ2-1 | NA | TRBV5-1 | NA | TGCGCCAGCAGCTTGTCAGCTAGCGAAACGACGGAGCAGTTCTTC | CASSLSASETTEQFF
12 | TRBJ1-1 | NA | TRBV6-2/TRBV6-3 | once | TGTGCCAGCAGTACAGAGAACACTGAAGCTTTCTTT | CASSTENTEAFF
15 | TRBJ2-1 | TRBD2 | TRBV5-1 | once | TGCGCCAGCAGCTTGGTACTAGCGGGGGAGGATGAGCAGTTCTTC | CASSLVLAGEDEQFF
13 | TRBJ2-1 | NA | TRBV5-4 | NA | TGTGCCAGCAGCTTGGGGGAGAGGCGTGAGCAGTTCTTC | CASSLGERREQFF
14 | TRBJ2-7 | NA | TRBV2 | NA | TGTGCCAGCAAAACCCCTGCCCAGGGCCACGAGCAGTACTTC | CASKTPAQGHEQYF
15 | TRBJ2-1 | NA | TRBV18 | once | TGTGCCAGCTCACCAGGGGCTAGCTCCTACAATGAGCAGTTCTTC | CASSPGASSYNEQFF
15 | TRBJ2-7 | NA | TRBV3-1/TRBV3-2 | NA | TGTGCCAGCAGCCCTGGGGGCGGAAGGACTTCCGAGCAGTACTTC | CASSPGGGRTSEQYF
14 | TRBJ2-5 | TRBD1 | TRBV19 | NA | TGTGCCAGTAGTGAGGGACAGGGGGTTGAGACCCAGTACTTC | CASSEGQGVETQYF
16 | TRBJ2-1 | NA | TRBV5-1 | NA | TGCGCCAGCAGACAGGTTAGGAGGGCCGGCTACAATGAGCAGTTCTTC | CASRQVRRAGYNEQFF
14 | TRBJ2-3 | TRBD2 | TRBV7-9 | NA | TGTGCCAGCAGCTTTAGCGGGAGAACAGATACGCAGTATTTT | CASSFSGRTDTQYF
16 | TRBJ2-7 | NA | TRBV6-4 | few | TGTGCCAGCAGTGACTCGGGGAGGCTTCTCTCCTACGAGCAGTACTTC | CASSDSGRLLSYEQYF
15 | TRBJ1-6 | NA | TRBV6-5 | NA | TGTGCCAGCAGTTACTCGCGCCCGCCGGGGTCACCCCTCCACTTT | CASSYSRPPGSPLHF
15 | TRBJ2-1 | NA | TRBV7-3 | NA | TGTGCCAGCAGCGTAGCGGCTAGCTCCTACAATGAGCAGTTCTTC | CASSVAASSYNEQFF
15 | TRBJ2-7 | TRBD1 | TRBV11-3 | NA | TGTGCCAGCAGCTTAGGGGGGACAGGGGGTTACGAGCAGTACTTC | CASSLGGTGGYEQYF
16 | TRBJ2-7 | TRBD2 | TRBV11-3 | NA | TGTGCCAGCAGCTTAGCCGGACTAGCGGGAGCCTACGAGCAGTACTTC | CASSLAGLAGAYEQYF
15 | TRBJ2-5 | NA | TRBV7-2 | NA | TGTGCCAGCAGCTTAGGGGGGGGGCACGGAGAGACCCAGTACTTC | CASSLGGGHGETQYF